These 27 T cell receptor beta chains originate from one sample sequenced in a study of blood T cell repertoires in COVID-19. Sequencing was performed with immunoSEQ multiplex PCR; in TCRdb, only in-frame clones are kept and a portion is missing. The sample carries tens of thousands of clones, more than 85% recorded once. Specimen: peripheral blood. These receptors were taken from a human donor with active COVID-19. The donor label of this sample is uncertain.

This sequence joins TRBV11-3 and TRBJ1-2; D may be TRBD1 (5 bases). The germline V gene has CDR1 SGHNT and CDR2 YENEEA. This CDR3 comprises 17 residues. The ends were cut back, 1 base at V and 3 bases at J, with 18 bases in the middle. CDR3 residues: CASSLGVRADQDYGYTF. The CDR3 coding sequence is TGTGCCAGCAGCTTAGGGGTCAGGGCAGACCAGGACTATGGCTACACCTTC.

CDR3 coding DNA: TGCAGCGTTGACAGGGAAGGGTTTTCTGAAGCTTTCTTT. Translation gives CSVDREGFSEAFF. The chain uses TRBV29-1 and TRBJ1-1; a weak D match, TRBD1 (5 bases). Looked up from germline, CDR1 is SQVTM and CDR2 is ANQGSEA. The CDR3 is 13 amino acids. V lost 3 bases to trimming and J lost 6 bases, with 14 bases between them.

The J gene is TRBJ2-1, the V gene TRBV12-5; 11 positions match TRBD2. This CDR3 has 16 amino acids. After removal of 6 bases from V and 3 bases from J, the junction contained 7 bases not matched to a gene. Germline loops: CDR1 LGHNT, CDR2 FRNRAP. CDR3 coding DNA: TGTGCTAGTGGACCCACTAGCGGGAGTGTCTACAATGAGCAGTTCTTC. Translated, it gives CASGPTSGSVYNEQFF.

V is TRBV19 and J is TRBJ1-1, with D hard to call. Looked up from germline, CDR1 is LNHDA and CDR2 is SQIVND (reference sequence). Trimming stripped 3 bases from V and 0 bases from J, with 14 bases between. This CDR3 has 16 residues. CDR3 sequence (DNA): TGTGCCAGTAGTATTAACTCGCAGGTAGTGAACACTGAAGCTTTCTTT. Translation: CASSINSQVVNTEAFF.

The rearrangement links TRBV9 to TRBJ2-7; 8 positions agree with TRBD2. Germline lookup yields CDR1 SGDLS and CDR2 YYNGEE. Losses at the gene ends were 0 bases for V and 3 bases for J; bases not matched to a gene: 5. CDR3 length equals 15 residues. Written as DNA, the CDR3 is TGTGCCAGCAGCGTAGCTGGGACTAGAGACTACGAGCAGTACTTC. This gives the protein CASSVAGTRDYEQYF.

The V gene is TRBV4-3, the J gene TRBJ2-3, with a possible D match to TRBD2 (5 bases). CDR1 is LGHNA and CDR2 is YSLEER in the germline V gene. There are 17 residues in the CDR3. The germline V and J ends were trimmed by 2 bases and 0 bases, with 15 bases remaining between them. CDR3 nucleotides: TGCGCCAGCAGCCAAACGCCCTGGACTGCCAGCACAGATACGCAGTATTTT. This translates into CASSQTPWTASTDTQYF.

The CDR3 nucleotides read TGTGCCATCTATGACGAGCGGGAGCGCACAGATACGCAGTATTTT. This translates into CAIYDERERTDTQYF. The genes are TRBV10-3 and TRBJ2-3; TRBD2 agrees at 8 bases. CDR3 length: 15 residues. Germline loops: CDR1 ENHRY, CDR2 SYGVKD. Trimming cost V 8 bases and J 1 base; bases outside gene matches: 8.

This clone was seen a single time. CDR3 protein: CASSVQGNTEAFF. Here the CDR3 DNA reads TGTGCCAGCAGCGTACAGGGGAACACTGAAGCTTTCTTT. J is TRBJ1-1 and V is TRBV7-2; D is possibly TRBD1 (6 bases). The CDR3 has 13 amino acids. The germline V gene has CDR1 SGHTA and CDR2 FQGNSA. Trimming shortened V by 5 bases and J by 1 base, and 8 bases separated the two germline ends.

V and J are TRBV5-1 and TRBJ2-7; TRBD2 matches 11 bases. J was trimmed by 2 bases and V by 3 bases; bases with no gene match: 4. The germline CDR1 and CDR2 sequences are SGHRS and YFSETQ. CDR3 size: 15 residues. This CDR3 is CASSYTTSGTYEQYF. CDR3 DNA sequence: TGCGCCAGCAGCTACACGACTAGCGGGACCTACGAGCAGTACTTC.

The genes are TRBV30 and TRBJ2-3; TRBD1 agrees at 11 bases. V was clipped by 5 bases and J by 5 bases; unmatched bases: 3. The CDR3 extends over 13 amino acids. Per germline, CDR1 GTSNPN and CDR2 SVGIG (reference sequence). The CDR3 DNA is TGTGCCTGGGGACAGGGGGCGGGAGATACGCAGTATTTT. Encoded protein: CAWGQGAGDTQYF.

This clone was found a few times. The gene calls are TRBV4-2 and TRBJ2-6, with D unclear. The V gene lost 0 bases and the J gene lost 0 bases, with 6 bases spanning the gap. CDR3 length: 16 amino acids. The germline CDR1 and CDR2 sequences are LGHNA and YNFKEQ. DNA of the CDR3: TGTGCCAGCAGCCAAGACTGGAGCTCTGGGGCCAACGTCCTGACTTTC. It yields the protein CASSQDWSSGANVLTF.

The chain recombines TRBV19 with TRBJ2-1; the D gene is possibly TRBD2 (5 bases). The CDR3 sequence is 17 residues long. V was cut by 1 base and J by 3 bases, with 16 bases left in between. Germline CDR1 is LNHDA and CDR2 is SQIVND (reference sequence). The CDR3 loop reads CASSIVYLGVDYNEQFF. DNA for the CDR3: TGTGCCAGTAGTATAGTTTACTTGGGAGTAGACTACAATGAGCAGTTCTTC.

This chain joins TRBV28 and TRBJ2-1; possible D gene TRBD2, 7 bases. The CDR3 extends over 16 amino acids. V shed 6 bases and J shed 5 bases, with 20 bases lying between them. The germline CDR1 and CDR2 sequences are MDHEN and SYDVKM. The CDR3 loop is CASSPKVGGPDNEQFF. CDR3 nucleotides: TGTGCCAGCAGCCCAAAGGTCGGGGGGCCCGACAATGAGCAGTTCTTC.

The rearrangement links TRBV5-4 to TRBJ2-1; 13 bases map to TRBD2. CDR1 is SGHNT and CDR2 is YYREEE in the germline V gene (reference sequence). The CDR3 is made up of 16 amino acids. Unmatched junction bases numbered 5, after V lost 3 bases and J lost 5 bases. The CDR3: CASSSPTSGRHNEQFF. The CDR3 nucleotides read TGTGCCAGCAGCTCCCCGACTAGCGGGAGGCACAATGAGCAGTTCTTC. The variable domain in full, with the rest retrieved from reference TRBV5-4 and TRBJ2-1, is ETGVTQSPTHLIKTRGQQVTLRCSSQSGHNTVSWYQQALGQGPQFIFQYYREEENGRGNFPPRFSGLQFPNYSSELNVNALELDDSALYLCASSSPTSGRHNEQFFGPGTRLTVL.

V usage is TRBV6-5 and J usage is TRBJ1-5; D perhaps matches TRBD1 (5 bases). The CDR3 runs to 14 residues. V was trimmed by 7 bases and J by 6 bases, leaving 16 bases between them. Per the germline V gene, CDR1 is MNHEY and CDR2 is SVGAGI. This CDR3 is CASTYGQGGQPQHF. The DNA for the CDR3 is TGTGCCAGCACCTACGGGCAGGGCGGTCAGCCCCAGCATTTT.

V gene TRBV10-2 combines with J gene TRBJ2-7, with D perhaps TRBD1 (6 bases). This CDR3 comprises 13 residues. The V gene lost 2 bases and the J gene lost 3 bases, with 8 bases spanning the gap. CDR1 and CDR2 (germline): WSHSY, SAAADI. The CDR3, as DNA: TGCGCCAGCAGTGAGGGACAGCTCTACGAGCAGTACTTC. Protein sequence: CASSEGQLYEQYF.

This clone was seen only once. The rearrangement uses TRBV28 and TRBJ1-4; TRBD1 matches 8 bases. The V segment lost 5 bases and the J segment 8 bases; nucleotides outside the gene matches: 13. This CDR3 has 16 amino acids. Germline CDR1 and CDR2: MDHEN and SYDVKM. The CDR3 region is CASSATRTGLGEKLFF. In DNA, the CDR3 is TGTGCCAGCAGTGCAACTAGGACAGGGCTGGGCGAAAAACTGTTTTTT.

The rearrangement links TRBV9 to TRBJ1-4, with D unresolved. Looked up from germline, CDR1 is SGDLS and CDR2 is YYNGEE. The CDR3 has 16 amino acids. V shed 4 bases and J shed 0 bases, with 13 bases lying between them. The CDR3 region is CASSPRSGATNEKLFF. CDR3 DNA: TGTGCCAGCAGCCCCCGGAGCGGTGCAACTAATGAAAAACTGTTTTTT.

The chain uses TRBV5-6 and TRBJ2-1; 7 nucleotides line up with TRBD1. V was clipped by 2 bases and J by 7 bases; unmatched bases: 9. The CDR3 is made up of 15 amino acids. The germline V gene has CDR1 SGHDT and CDR2 YYEEEE. The CDR3 DNA is TGTGCCAGCAGCTTTAGTACAGGGGTGTTGAATGAGCAGTTCTTC. The encoded protein is CASSFSTGVLNEQFF.

The genes are TRBV15 and TRBJ2-7; 7 bases match TRBD1. Germline CDR1 LNHNV, CDR2 YYDKDF (reference sequence). There are 15 residues in the CDR3. Trimming took 3 bases from V and 4 from J; bases not matched to a gene: 9. The CDR3 spells CATSRGTGVGYEQYF. DNA of the CDR3: TGTGCCACCAGCAGGGGTACAGGGGTCGGTTACGAGCAGTACTTC.

The J gene is TRBJ2-6, the V gene TRBV6-5; D unresolved. Germline V lookup: CDR1 MNHEY, CDR2 SVGAGI. This CDR3 spans 15 amino acids. With 6 bases removed from V and 0 bases from J, the gap between germline ends came to 9 bases. CDR3: CASRVESSGANVLTF. The CDR3, as DNA: TGTGCCAGCAGGGTAGAGAGCTCTGGGGCCAACGTCCTGACTTTC.

This clone showed up just once. J is TRBJ2-5 and V is TRBV7-9; D gene uncertain. Trimming took off 1 base at V and 0 bases at J, with 6 bases between the two ends. The germline CDR1 and CDR2 sequences are SEHNR and FQNEAQ (reference sequence). CDR3 length: 14 amino acids. The CDR3 sequence: CASSLELDQETQYF. The DNA of the CDR3 is TGTGCCAGCAGCTTAGAACTGGACCAAGAGACCCAGTACTTC.

The V call is TRBV6-6, the J call TRBJ2-7; D is possibly TRBD2 (5 bases). The V gene lost 5 bases and the J gene lost 5 bases, with 13 bases spanning the gap. CDR3 size: 13 residues. Germline V gene lookup returns CDR1 MNHNY and CDR2 SVGAGI (reference sequence). CDR3 sequence (DNA): TGTGCCAGCAGTGGGAGCGAGCGTCACGAGCAGTACTTC. Translating gives CASSGSERHEQYF.

This chain links TRBV4-2 with TRBJ2-3; 7 bases match TRBD1. CDR3 length: 15 residues. Per germline, CDR1 LGHNA and CDR2 YNFKEQ. V lost 4 bases, J lost 5 bases, and 9 bases stayed unmatched. The CDR3 coding sequence is TGTGCCAGCAGCCCCAGCGACCCAGGGGGAGATACGCAGTATTTT. This encodes CASSPSDPGGDTQYF.

The chain links TRBV2 to TRBJ1-6, with D perhaps matching TRBD1 (5 bases). The length of the CDR3 is 15 residues. Trimming shortened V by 4 bases and J by 5 bases, and 12 bases separated the two germline ends. From germline, CDR1 is SNHLY and CDR2 FYNNEI. CDR3 nucleotide sequence: TGTGCCAGCAGTGGACAGCCAATCGATAATTCACCCCTCCACTTT. Its translation is CASSGQPIDNSPLHF.

This sequence joins TRBV28 and TRBJ1-2; 9 bases map to TRBD1. CDR1 MDHEN and CDR2 SYDVKM come from the germline V gene. Trimming took 2 bases from V and 3 from J; bases not matched to a gene: 4. CDR3 length: 15 amino acids. The CDR3 loop reads CASSLPGTGHYGYTF. The CDR3 DNA sequence: TGTGCCAGCAGTTTACCCGGGACAGGGCACTATGGCTACACCTTC.

This chain uses TRBV28 with TRBJ2-1, with 7 bases matching TRBD2. In germline, CDR1 is MDHEN, CDR2 SYDVKM. This CDR3 region has 15 residues. The V and J ends lost 6 bases and 6 bases, in that order; junction bases with no gene match: 11. CDR3 coding DNA: TGTGCCAGCAGCGGATTCCGACTAGCACTCAATGAGCAGTTCTTC. Its translation: CASSGFRLALNEQFF.